The 20 T cell receptor beta chains below all came from one sample that was sequenced in a study. Each CDR3 protein is one row after TCRdb ran MiXCR on the 5' RACE reads. Among nearly 55,000 distinct CDR3 sequences, approximately 23% were seen once, and the ten largest hold roughly 3.1%. The sample was tumor-infiltrating naive CD4+ T cells sorted from the breast tumor. Subset of the sample: naive CD4+ T cells, CD4+CD45RA+CD25-. These receptors were taken from a female donor with breast cancer.

The chain couples TRBV2 to TRBJ2-7, with D perhaps matching TRBD1 (6 bases). CDR3 length: 14 residues. Germline loops: CDR1 SNHLY, CDR2 FYNNEI. Trimming took off 6 bases at V and 2 bases at J, with 14 bases between the two ends. For the CDR3, the DNA is TGTGCCAGCAGCCCCGGGACATCTACCTACGAGCAGTACTTC. Translating it yields CASSPGTSTYEQYF.

This chain links TRBV5-1 with TRBJ2-1; 9 bases line up with TRBD2. The CDR3 is 16 residues long. Germline V gives CDR1 SGHRS, CDR2 YFSETQ. The trim removed 0 bases at V and 7 bases at J, leaving 8 bases unmatched. CDR3 DNA sequence: TGCGCCAGCAGCTTGGAACCTGCGGGAGGGGATAATGAGCAGTTCTTC. Translating gives CASSLEPAGGDNEQFF.

A few counts support this clonotype. The chain combines TRBV9 with TRBJ2-1; 9 bases map to TRBD2. V was clipped by 3 bases and J by 0 bases; unmatched bases: 4. Per germline, CDR1 SGDLS and CDR2 YYNGEE. CDR3 length: 16 residues. As DNA, the CDR3 is TGTGCCAGCAGCGCTTCTAGCGGGGACTCCTACAATGAGCAGTTCTTC. Residues: CASSASSGDSYNEQFF.

The chain is built from TRBV29-1 and TRBJ2-6, with TRBD1 matching over 7 bases. V lost 0 bases and J lost 0; bases outside the gene matches: 5. The CDR3 runs to 17 residues. Germline V CDR1 and CDR2: SQVTM, ANQGSEA. CDR3 DNA: TGCAGCGTTGAAGACCCCGAGGGGGCCTCTGGGGCCAACGTCCTGACTTTC. It is translated as CSVEDPEGASGANVLTF.

Regarding this clonotype: Sequence at one end of the junction differs from germline and may be a read error. The chain carries TRBV7-9 and TRBJ2-4; possible D gene TRBD2, 5 bases. There are 16 residues in the CDR3. CDR1 is SEHNR, CDR2 FQNEAQ, per germline (reference sequence). In DNA form, the CDR3 reads TGTGCCAGCAGCTTAGGGGGATTACTAGTCAAAAACATTCGGTACTTC. This gives the protein CASSLGGLLVKNIRYF. Combining the CDR3 with reference TRBV7-9 and TRBJ2-4 gives the whole variable domain DTGVSQNPRHKITKRGQNVTFRCDPISEHNRLYWYRQTLGQGPEFLTYFQNEAQLEKSRLLSDRFSAERPKGSFSTLEIQRTEQGDSAMYLCASSLGGLLVKNIRYFGAGTRLSVL.

The chain uses TRBV29-1 and TRBJ2-3; D is possibly TRBD2 (6 bases). This CDR3 comprises 17 residues. CDR1 is SQVTM and CDR2 is ANQGSEA in the germline V gene. The ends were cut back, 0 bases at V and 0 bases at J, with 16 bases in the middle. Written as DNA, the CDR3 is TGCAGCGTTGAAGATCAGAATAGCGGAGCTAGCACAGATACGCAGTATTTT. Amino acids: CSVEDQNSGASTDTQYF.

This clonotype showed up many times. The gene calls are TRBV6-5 and TRBJ1-5; 8 nucleotides agree with TRBD1. With 5 bases clipped from V and 6 bases from J, the junction kept 15 bases outside the gene matches. CDR3 length: 17 amino acids. Germline loops: CDR1 MNHEY, CDR2 SVGAGI. The CDR3 DNA reads TGTGCCAGCAGTCTTACCTGGACAGGGCGGGAAGGTCAGCCCCAGCATTTT. It is translated as CASSLTWTGREGQPQHF.

The chain links TRBV20-1 to TRBJ2-7, with D uncertain. Germline V gives CDR1 DFQATT, CDR2 SNEGSKA (reference sequence). The CDR3 loop spans 11 amino acids. V dropped 5 bases and J dropped 3 bases, with 8 bases sitting between them. The CDR3 region is CSALQVYEQYF. As DNA, the CDR3 is TGCAGTGCTCTCCAGGTCTACGAGCAGTACTTC.

The V and J genes are TRBV4-2 and TRBJ2-1; D possibly uses TRBD1 or TRBD2 (5 bases each). CDR1 and CDR2 from the germline V gene are LGHNA and YNFKEQ. CDR3 length equals 18 residues. Trimming left V 5 bases short and J 0 bases short, with 20 bases between. CDR3 amino acids: CASSKVEGVGGSYNEQFF. The DNA for the CDR3 is TGTGCCAGCAGCAAAGTAGAAGGCGTTGGGGGCTCCTACAATGAGCAGTTCTTC.

With regard to this clonotype: Likely a read error: the CDR3 ends without its conserved phenylalanine or tryptophan. The chain couples TRBV20-1 to TRBJ1-1; D remains ambiguous. The CDR3 sequence is 14 residues long. The V gene's germline CDR1 is DFQATT and CDR2 SNEGSKA (reference sequence). CDR3 sequence (DNA): TGCAGTGCTAGAGTTCACTCCTTGAACACTGGAGCTTTCTTG. Translation: CSARVHSLNTGAFL.

Of note for this clonotype: This clone may be a read error of a much larger clone one base away. V gene TRBV20-1 combines with J gene TRBJ2-3; unclear D gene. V lost 7 bases and J 0 bases, leaving 5 bases between the germline ends. The V gene's germline CDR1 is DFQATT and CDR2 SNEGSKA (reference sequence). The length of the CDR3 is 11 residues. The DNA for the CDR3 is TGCAGTGTTACCAGCACAGATACGCAGTATTTT. Translating it yields CSVTSTDTQYF.

This clonotype was seen more than once but under ten times. The rearrangement uses TRBV7-2 and TRBJ2-5; D remains unclear. Looked up from germline, CDR1 is SGHTA and CDR2 is FQGNSA. Between the trimmed V and J ends, which lost 2 bases and 9 bases, there was a span of 7 bases. The CDR3 extends over 11 amino acids. The CDR3 sequence: CASSLFGAQYF. The CDR3 DNA reads TGTGCCAGCAGCTTATTTGGGGCCCAGTACTTC.

This clonotype was seen a handful of times. The gene calls are TRBV29-1 and TRBJ2-1; TRBD2 might be the D (6 bases). The V gene lost 0 bases and the J gene lost 0 bases, with 12 bases spanning the gap. The CDR3 is 16 residues long. Germline V gene sequence: CDR1 SQVTM, CDR2 ANQGSEA. CDR3 coding DNA: TGCAGCGTTGAAGATGGACTACTTTACTCCTACAATGAGCAGTTCTTC. Translated, it gives CSVEDGLLYSYNEQFF.

This clonotype has just a few counts. The chain recombines TRBV30 with TRBJ2-3, with D uncertain. The CDR3 is made up of 15 amino acids. Germline V gives CDR1 GTSNPN, CDR2 SVGIG (reference sequence). Trimming removed 0 bases from V and 0 bases from J, with 10 bases in between. The CDR3 loop reads CAWSVLQFSTDTQYF. For the CDR3, the DNA is TGTGCCTGGAGTGTACTTCAGTTCAGCACAGATACGCAGTATTTT.

Comment on this clonotype: This could be a read error, since a much larger clone is one nucleotide away. The chain recombines TRBV29-1 with TRBJ2-2; TRBD2 matches at 7 bases. From germline, CDR1 is SQVTM and CDR2 ANQGSEA. Trimming at V came to 6 bases and at J to 3 bases, leaving 7 bases not matched to a gene. This CDR3 has 14 amino acids. The CDR3 loop is CSVERGSYTGELFF. The CDR3 DNA follows: TGCAGCGTGGAACGCGGGAGCTACACCGGGGAGCTGTTTTTT.

This chain connects TRBV20-1 to TRBJ2-1, with no clear D. V lost 3 bases to trimming and J lost 5 bases, with 8 bases between them. This CDR3 is 12 amino acids long. CDR1 DFQATT and CDR2 SNEGSKA come from the germline V gene (reference sequence). The CDR3 DNA follows: TGCAGTGCTAGGGCCAGTCACAATGAGCAGTTCTTC. Protein: CSARASHNEQFF.

The V call is TRBV6-6, the J call TRBJ2-1, with a tentative D call TRBD2 (6 bases). V was shortened by 7 bases and J by 2 bases, with 15 bases between the two germline ends. This CDR3 comprises 15 residues. Germline V gives CDR1 MNHNY, CDR2 SVGAGI (reference sequence). CDR3 in DNA: TGTGCCAGCACCCCCAGCGGGTCAACCTACAATGAGCAGTTCTTC. Its protein is CASTPSGSTYNEQFF.

This clonotype has at least ten counts. The rearrangement uses TRBV24-1 and TRBJ2-1; TRBD2 matches 14 bases. The CDR3 is 18 amino acids. Germline CDR1 KGHDR, CDR2 SFDVKD. V lost 4 bases and J lost 7; bases outside the gene matches: 11. Here the CDR3 DNA reads TGTGCCACCAGTGACGACCTCGGGACTAGCGGGAGTAGGAATGAGCAGTTCTTC. Its translation: CATSDDLGTSGSRNEQFF.

V gene TRBV7-9 combines with J gene TRBJ2-3; the D gene is possibly TRBD2 (5 bases). Trimming removed 1 base from V and 2 bases from J, with 13 bases in between. CDR1 is SEHNR, CDR2 FQNEAQ, per germline (reference sequence). This CDR3 region has 16 residues. The CDR3 sequence is CASSLGVVLATDTQYF. DNA for the CDR3: TGTGCCAGCAGCTTAGGGGTGGTGCTAGCCACAGATACGCAGTATTTT.

For the CDR3, the DNA is TGTGCCAGCAGCCCCGAAGGTCTCGTAGGGATGGGGCCGGCTTTCTTT. It translates to CASSPEGLVGMGPAFF. The genes are TRBV5-5 and TRBJ1-1, with TRBD1 as a possible D gene (5 bases). The CDR3 covers 16 residues. V dropped 4 bases and J dropped 11 bases, with 27 bases sitting between them. Germline V gives CDR1 SGHKS, CDR2 YYEKEE (reference sequence).